This is a list of T cell receptor beta chains from one sample in a study of blood T cell repertoires in COVID-19. Clones were read by immunoSEQ multiplex PCR, and TCRdb kept only the in-frame ones, dropping some. Of some 87,000 clones listed, about 79% are singletons. Sequenced input: peripheral blood. The receptors derive from a human donor in a cohort sampled during active COVID-19. Both conserved end residues are part of each CDR3. The D gene is left open where the match is weak. Size tells how often a clone was seen (once, few, many) or the class of an expanded clone, and some rows leave it out.

V: TRBV5-8; length: 14; size: .; J: TRBJ1-5; D: .; DNA: TGTGCCAGCAGACGGACGATGGGAGGTCAGCCCCAGCATTTT; CDR3: CASRRTMGGQPQHF
V: TRBV30; length: 14; size: .; J: TRBJ1-4; D: .; DNA: TGTGCCTGGATGGGAGGGCCCACTAATGAAAAACTGTTTTTT; CDR3: CAWMGGPTNEKLFF
V: TRBV7-9; length: 13; size: .; J: TRBJ2-5; D: .; DNA: TGTGCCAGCAGCTTACAGGGGAAGGAGACCCAGTACTTC; CDR3: CASSLQGKETQYF
V: TRBV28; length: 12; size: once; J: TRBJ2-5; D: .; DNA: TGTGCCAGCAGACGTAGGAGGGAGACCCAGTACTTC; CDR3: CASRRRRETQYF
V: TRBV15; length: 14; size: .; J: TRBJ1-5; D: .; DNA: TGTGCCACCAGCCCAGGGCAGACCAATCAGCCCCAGCATTTT; CDR3: CATSPGQTNQPQHF
V: TRBV11-2; length: 13; size: .; J: TRBJ1-1; D: TRBD1; DNA: TGTGCCAGCAGCGTAGGGGGCGGCACTGAAGCTTTCTTT; CDR3: CASSVGGGTEAFF
V: TRBV7-9; length: 11; size: once; J: TRBJ1-1; D: .; DNA: TGTGCCAGCAGCGAAACTACTGAAGCTTTCTTT; CDR3: CASSETTEAFF
V: TRBV29-1; length: 13; size: few; J: TRBJ2-1; D: TRBD1; DNA: TGCAGCGTTGAAACAGGGGGGCACAATGAGCAGTTCTTC; CDR3: CSVETGGHNEQFF
V: TRBV7-9; length: 17; size: .; J: TRBJ1-4; D: TRBD1; DNA: TGTGCCAGCAGCTTATACAGGGGGCGAATGACTAATGAAAAACTGTTTTTT; CDR3: CASSLYRGRMTNEKLFF
V: TRBV19; length: 14; size: .; J: TRBJ1-3; D: .; DNA: TGTGCCAGTAGTATTCGAGGTGCTGGAAACACCATATATTTT; CDR3: CASSIRGAGNTIYF
V: TRBV27; length: 14; size: .; J: TRBJ1-2; D: TRBD1; DNA: TGTGCCAGCAGTTTACAGGGGACAGTCTATGGCTACACCTTC; CDR3: CASSLQGTVYGYTF
V: TRBV7-8; length: 14; size: .; J: TRBJ2-5; D: TRBD1; DNA: TGTGCCAGCAGCTACAGGGGAAAACAAGAGACCCAGTACTTC; CDR3: CASSYRGKQETQYF
V: TRBV6-2/TRBV6-3; length: 13; size: .; J: TRBJ2-2; D: .; DNA: TGTGCCAGCAGTTTCCAGGGTAACGGGGAGCTGTTTTTT; CDR3: CASSFQGNGELFF
V: TRBV4-3; length: 15; size: .; J: TRBJ1-2; D: TRBD1; DNA: TGCGCCAGCAGCCAAGTGACAGGGGGCGACTATGGCTACACCTTC; CDR3: CASSQVTGGDYGYTF
V: TRBV11-3; length: 14; size: .; J: TRBJ2-4; D: .; DNA: TGTGCCAGCAGCTTAATCGAGGGCAAAAACATTCAGTACTTC; CDR3: CASSLIEGKNIQYF
V: TRBV14; length: 14; size: .; J: TRBJ1-1; D: TRBD1; DNA: TGTGCCAGCAGCCGACGACAGGGCAACACTGAAGCTTTCTTT; CDR3: CASSRRQGNTEAFF
V: TRBV7-2; length: 18; size: .; J: TRBJ2-2; D: TRBD1; DNA: TGTGCCAGCAGCTTAAAAAACCCCCGGGACAGAAAGACCGGGGAGCTGTTTTTT; CDR3: CASSLKNPRDRKTGELFF
V: TRBV10-1; length: 15; size: .; J: TRBJ2-1; D: TRBD2; DNA: TGCGCCAGCAGTAAGACTAGCGGGGCTTACAATGAGCAGTTCTTC; CDR3: CASSKTSGAYNEQFF
V: TRBV5-1; length: 15; size: .; J: TRBJ2-6; D: .; DNA: TGCGCCAGCAGCTTGGAAGCGCACGGGGCCAACGTCCTGACTTTC; CDR3: CASSLEAHGANVLTF
V: TRBV19; length: 18; size: .; J: TRBJ2-1; D: .; DNA: TGTGCCAGTAGTATAGATCAAGTAGGCGGGGTGGTTCGGAATGAGCAGTTCTTC; CDR3: CASSIDQVGGVVRNEQFF
V: TRBV6-5; length: 16; size: .; J: TRBJ2-6; D: .; DNA: TGTGCCAGCAGTTATGAGAGGTCAGCTGGGGCCAACGTCCTGACTTTC; CDR3: CASSYERSAGANVLTF
V: TRBV27; length: 14; size: few; J: TRBJ2-2; D: .; DNA: TGTGCCAGCAGTTTGATCGCGGGGACCGGGGAGCTGTTTTTT; CDR3: CASSLIAGTGELFF
V: TRBV5-1; length: 16; size: .; J: TRBJ1-3; D: TRBD1; DNA: TGCGCCAGCAGCTTGGATGTAGCAGGGGGTTACAACACCATATATTTT; CDR3: CASSLDVAGGYNTIYF
V: TRBV9; length: 14; size: many; J: TRBJ1-1; D: .; DNA: TGTGCCAGCAGCGTAGGGTCCGGGTACACTGAAGCTTTCTTT; CDR3: CASSVGSGYTEAFF
V: TRBV27; length: 13; size: .; J: TRBJ2-2; D: .; DNA: TGTGCCAGTACAGGGTTCCTTCCCGGGGAGCTGTTTTTT; CDR3: CASTGFLPGELFF
V: TRBV9; length: 15; size: .; J: TRBJ2-7; D: TRBD2; DNA: TGTGCCAGCAGCGCCAGCGGGGGGGCCCTCTACGAGCAGTACTTC; CDR3: CASSASGGALYEQYF
V: TRBV5-6; length: 15; size: .; J: TRBJ1-1; D: .; DNA: TGTGCCAGCAGCTTGATGACAGGCGTACAAACTGAAGCTTTCTTT; CDR3: CASSLMTGVQTEAFF
V: TRBV6-5; length: 14; size: .; J: TRBJ1-5; D: .; DNA: TGTGCCAGCCTGGCGGCTTATAGCAATCAGCCCCAGCATTTT; CDR3: CASLAAYSNQPQHF
V: TRBV7-8; length: 14; size: few; J: TRBJ2-3; D: .; DNA: TGTGCCAGCAGCTTAGTCCCTAGCACAGATACGCAGTATTTT; CDR3: CASSLVPSTDTQYF
V: TRBV12-3/TRBV12-4; length: 12; size: .; J: TRBJ2-1; D: .; DNA: TGTGCCAGCAGTGGACAGATCAATGAGCAGTTCTTC; CDR3: CASSGQINEQFF
V: TRBV12-3/TRBV12-4; length: 12; size: once; J: TRBJ2-1; D: .; DNA: TGTGCCAGCGCGAAACCAGGGAATGAGCAGTTCTTC; CDR3: CASAKPGNEQFF
V: TRBV7-6; length: 16; size: once; J: TRBJ2-5; D: TRBD2; DNA: TGTGCCAGCAGCTTACCGCTAGCGGGAGGGGGAGAGACCCAGTACTTC; CDR3: CASSLPLAGGGETQYF
V: TRBV27; length: 14; size: .; J: TRBJ2-7; D: .; DNA: TGTGCCAGCAGTTTAGGGGGACTCTACTACGAGCAGTACTTC; CDR3: CASSLGGLYYEQYF
V: TRBV12-3/TRBV12-4; length: 13; size: .; J: TRBJ1-4; D: .; DNA: TGTGCCAGCAGCGGGAGGGCTAGTGAAAAACTGTTTTTT; CDR3: CASSGRASEKLFF
V: TRBV9; length: 15; size: medium-sized; J: TRBJ2-1; D: .; DNA: TGTGCCAGCAGCGTAGTTCACGGGAAATACAATGAGCAGTTCTTC; CDR3: CASSVVHGKYNEQFF
V: TRBV12-3/TRBV12-4; length: 13; size: .; J: TRBJ2-2; D: .; DNA: TGTGCCAGTCGGGGGTTGAACACCGGGGAGCTGTTTTTT; CDR3: CASRGLNTGELFF
V: TRBV5-1; length: 15; size: once; J: TRBJ1-1; D: .; DNA: TGCGCCAGCAGCTCACAAGGCGGGCGCGCCACTGAAGCTTTCTTT; CDR3: CASSSQGGRATEAFF
V: TRBV27; length: 15; size: many; J: TRBJ2-1; D: .; DNA: TGTGCCAGCAGTTTCCTGGGGGGCTCCTACAATGAGCAGTTCTTC; CDR3: CASSFLGGSYNEQFF
V: TRBV7-9; length: 16; size: many; J: TRBJ2-2; D: TRBD2; DNA: TGTGCCAGCAGCACCCCGGGAGGCGTCAACACCGGGGAGCTGTTTTTT; CDR3: CASSTPGGVNTGELFF
V: TRBV27; length: 15; size: .; J: TRBJ2-1; D: TRBD2; DNA: TGTGCCAGCAGTGGGGGGACTAGCGGCTACAATGAGCAGTTCTTC; CDR3: CASSGGTSGYNEQFF